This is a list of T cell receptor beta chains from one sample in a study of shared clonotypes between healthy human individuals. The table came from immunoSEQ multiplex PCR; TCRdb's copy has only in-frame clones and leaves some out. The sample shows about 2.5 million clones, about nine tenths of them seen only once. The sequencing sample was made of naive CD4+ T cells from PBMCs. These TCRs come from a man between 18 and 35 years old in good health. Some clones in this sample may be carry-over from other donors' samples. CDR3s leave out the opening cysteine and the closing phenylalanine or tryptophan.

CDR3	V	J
ASSLTSGRGTGELF	TRBV4-2	TRBJ2-2
ASAGHTNTGELF	TRBV19	TRBJ2-2
ASSLGQGRTNEKLF	TRBV5-1	TRBJ1-4
ASSSHRSIGNTIY	TRBV28	TRBJ1-3
AISNTGGNTEAF	TRBV10-3	TRBJ1-1
ASSLSGSLNTEAF	TRBV5-1	TRBJ1-1
ATRPGINEKLF	TRBV10-3	TRBJ1-4
ASSPIGQGTYEQY	TRBV27	TRBJ2-7
ASSPLANEQF	TRBV27	TRBJ2-1
ASSLGALSGANVLT	TRBV5-1	TRBJ2-6
ASSGRGPGETQY	TRBV5-1	TRBJ2-5
ASSLVPTGATYEQY	TRBV7-2	TRBJ2-7
ASSEYGPTKGGEQF	TRBV25-1	TRBJ2-1
ASSRTGGLNEQY	TRBV5-5	TRBJ2-7
ASSFSSAYQETQY	TRBV28	TRBJ2-5
ASGHTKSYEQY	TRBV5-8	TRBJ2-7
ASSLGGAGDTQY	TRBV7-9	TRBJ2-3
ASRRGWGAGYQETQY	TRBV7-8	TRBJ2-5
ASSSGQEFRWTNEKLF	TRBV5-1	TRBJ1-4
ASSQEGRLYGYT	TRBV4-2	TRBJ1-2
ASSPSGAYNEQF	TRBV7-6	TRBJ2-1
ASSPGTGAYEQY	TRBV28	TRBJ2-7
ASTTSGVSF	TRBV2	TRBJ2-1
ASSQQFGTGIEQY	TRBV14	TRBJ2-7
ASSVLGAPQTQY	TRBV6-1	TRBJ2-5
ASRDGDNYGYT	TRBV6-5	TRBJ1-2
ASSLAKGETQY	TRBV5-1	TRBJ2-5
ATSRDGVRGETQY	TRBV15	TRBJ2-5
ASRGTGGADYGYT	TRBV25-1	TRBJ1-2
ASSLYSTEAF	TRBV28	TRBJ1-1
ASSAGQGGIY	TRBV7-9	TRBJ1-3
ASVGQNQETQY	TRBV19	TRBJ2-5
ASSTGQGTYEQY	TRBV6-5	NA
ASSIRQGAGRTEAF	TRBV7-3	TRBJ1-1
ASSLGLAGGETQY	TRBV7-3	TRBJ2-5
ASSTAPGQGGNTIY	TRBV9	TRBJ1-3
ASSLGQNPNQPQH	TRBV5-1	TRBJ1-5
AISPSGLAEHPSNTGELF	TRBV10-3	TRBJ2-2
ASSLTTSGNNEQF	TRBV5-4	TRBJ2-1
ASSLPSRNEQF	TRBV7-8	TRBJ2-1